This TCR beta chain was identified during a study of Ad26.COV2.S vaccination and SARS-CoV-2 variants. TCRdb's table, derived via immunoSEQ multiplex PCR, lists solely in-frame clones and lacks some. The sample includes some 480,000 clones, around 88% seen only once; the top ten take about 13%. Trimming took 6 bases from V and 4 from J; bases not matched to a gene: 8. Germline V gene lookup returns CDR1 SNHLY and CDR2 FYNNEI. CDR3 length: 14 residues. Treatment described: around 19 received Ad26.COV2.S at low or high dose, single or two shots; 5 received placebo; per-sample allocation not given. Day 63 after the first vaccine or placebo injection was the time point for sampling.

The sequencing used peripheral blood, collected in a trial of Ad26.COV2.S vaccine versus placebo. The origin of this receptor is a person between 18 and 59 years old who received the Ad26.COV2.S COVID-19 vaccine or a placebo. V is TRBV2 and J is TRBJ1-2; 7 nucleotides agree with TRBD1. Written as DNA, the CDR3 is TGTGCCAGCAGGGAAACCGGGACAGTCTATGGCTACACCTTC. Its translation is CASRETGTVYGYTF.